This T cell receptor beta chain is from a study of blood T cell repertoires in COVID-19. Study at large: The samples span acute and convalescent COVID-19 from the United States, Italy and Spain. Sources were T cells, B-cell-depleted T cells, or PBMCs; the material itself was cDNA or gDNA.

Original analysis: Amplification of reference gene primers was used by the study to estimate nucleated cell counts. Only in-frame clones appear in the TCRdb table, and some are missing; sequencing was by immunoSEQ multiplex PCR. For V, J and clone size, that table is used; D and trimming come from the DNA. The data hold about 170,000 clones, with around 81% observed a single time. CDR1 is LNHDA and CDR2 is SQIVND in the germline V gene (reference sequence). V was clipped by 6 bases and J by 1 base, with 10 bases between them. The CDR3 spans 14 residues. Sequencing used peripheral blood. The V and J genes are TRBV19 and TRBJ1-5; no firm D call. This clonotype was sampled from a human donor with acute or convalescent COVID-19. The donor label of this sample is uncertain. CDR3 sequence reads: CASSPLSSNQPQHF. The CDR3 DNA reads as TGTGCCAGTAGCCCTCTCTCCAGCAATCAGCCCCAGCATTTT.